A single sample gave rise to the 12 T cell receptor beta chains below, sequenced in a study of cytomegalovirus exposure and HLA in healthy donors. The study ran its PCR with 60 Vbeta and 13 Jbeta primers. Here immunoSEQ multiplex PCR was the method, and the copy in TCRdb shows in-frame clones only, minus some. The profile covers about 200,000 clones, with 82% appearing a single time and roughly 0.098% taken by the ten largest. The sample taken for sequencing was PBMCs. All receptors derive from a boy between 2 and 10 years old in good health and CMV-seronegative.

V is TRBV2 and J is TRBJ1-1; maybe TRBD1 (5 bases). The V end lost 3 bases, the J end lost 6 bases, and 11 bases lay between the germline ends. Germline CDR1 is SNHLY and CDR2 is FYNNEI. This CDR3 comprises 13 residues. The CDR3 DNA sequence: TGTGCCAGCAGTGATCTGGGGACTCCTGAAGCTTTCTTT. Its protein product is CASSDLGTPEAFF.

The chain couples TRBV18 to TRBJ1-2; tentative D call: TRBD1 (6 bases). This CDR3 spans 15 amino acids. The germline V and J ends were trimmed by 3 bases and 4 bases, with 15 bases remaining between them. Looked up from germline, CDR1 is KGHSH and CDR2 is LQKENI. CDR3 in amino acids: CASSPGGRIGYGYTF. The CDR3 DNA reads as TGTGCCAGCTCACCGGGGGGGCGGATCGGCTATGGCTACACCTTC. Full variable domain (remainder filled in from reference TRBV18 and TRBJ1-2): NAGVMQNPRHLVRRRGQEARLRCSPMKGHSHVYWYRQLPEEGLKFMVYLQKENIIDESGMPKERFSAEFPKEGPSILRIQQVVRGDSAAYFCASSPGGRIGYGYTFGSGTRLTVV.

The rearrangement joins TRBV7-2 to TRBJ1-5; TRBD1 might be the D (5 bases). CDR1 is SGHTA and CDR2 is FQGNSA in the germline V gene. The CDR3 extends over 17 amino acids. V lost 3 bases and J 4 bases, leaving 19 bases between the germline ends. The chain's CDR3 is CASSLGFFRAGNQPQHF. Written as DNA, the CDR3 is TGTGCCAGCAGCTTGGGGTTCTTCAGGGCGGGAAATCAGCCCCAGCATTTT.

This clone was seen more than once but under ten times. J is TRBJ1-1 and V is TRBV19, with no clear D. Germline values: CDR1 LNHDA, CDR2 SQIVND (reference sequence). The CDR3 has 17 amino acids. V lost 1 base and J lost 1, with 16 bases in between. The DNA of the CDR3 is TGTGCCAGTAGTATAGTGGTTGTCCTGCGGGGGAACACTGAAGCTTTCTTT. Amino acids: CASSIVVVLRGNTEAFF.

V usage is TRBV13 and J usage is TRBJ2-7; D remains unclear. V lost 0 bases and J lost 1, with 10 bases in between. Germline CDR1 is PRHDT and CDR2 is FYEKMQ (reference sequence). The CDR3 is 15 amino acids. CDR3 nucleotide sequence: TGTGCCAGCAGCTTAGGCCAGGCCCCATCCTACGAGCAGTACTTC. Amino acids: CASSLGQAPSYEQYF.

This sequence joins TRBV6-4 and TRBJ1-6, with 7 bases that match TRBD1. J was trimmed by 13 bases and V by 6 bases; bases with no gene match: 12. This CDR3 has 14 residues. Germline V gene data show CDR1 as MRHNA and CDR2 as SNTAGT. CDR3 nucleotides: TGTGCCAGCAGCCTGGAGGAGGGGGCCATCCCCCTCCACTTT. Residues: CASSLEEGAIPLHF.

This sequence joins TRBV15 and TRBJ2-5, with TRBD1 identical over 7 bases. The J call may be wrong; the DNA end is better matched by TRBJ2-7. CDR1 is LNHNV, CDR2 YYDKDF, per germline (reference sequence). This CDR3 has 13 residues. CDR3 DNA sequence: TGTGCCACCAGCAGGGACAGGTCCTACGAGCAGTACTTC. Translation: CATSRDRSYEQYF.

The chain joins TRBV19 to TRBJ1-1; no firm D call. The germline CDR1 and CDR2 sequences are LNHDA and SQIVND (reference sequence). The CDR3 is 15 amino acids. The V gene lost 0 bases and the J gene lost 3 bases, with 11 bases spanning the gap. CDR3 DNA sequence: TGTGCCAGTAGTATAGATCCATATTCGGACACTGAAGCTTTCTTT. It encodes CASSIDPYSDTEAFF.

The chain couples TRBV6-6 to TRBJ1-2; D unresolved. The V gene lost 6 bases and the J gene lost 7 bases, with 12 bases spanning the gap. This CDR3 has 12 residues. The V gene's germline CDR1 is MNHNY and CDR2 SVGAGI (reference sequence). DNA for the CDR3: TGTGCCAGCAGATTTATCCCCAGTGGCTACACCTTC. Its protein is CASRFIPSGYTF.

The CDR3 here is CASLRGSQETQYF. The CDR3, as DNA: TGTGCCAGCTTGCGGGGCTCCCAAGAGACCCAGTACTTC. The V gene is TRBV18, the J gene TRBJ2-5; TRBD2 is a possible D gene (6 bases). CDR1 and CDR2 (germline): KGHSH, LQKENI. Trimming pared 7 bases from V and 1 base from J, leaving 10 bases between. This CDR3 spans 13 amino acids. The full variable domain, rest sourced from reference TRBV18 and TRBJ2-5, is NAGVMQNPRHLVRRRGQEARLRCSPMKGHSHVYWYRQLPEEGLKFMVYLQKENIIDESGMPKERFSAEFPKEGPSILRIQQVVRGDSAAYFCASLRGSQETQYFGPGTRLLVL.

V and J are TRBV19 and TRBJ1-2, with 8 positions matching TRBD1. From germline, CDR1 is LNHDA and CDR2 SQIVND (reference sequence). The J segment lost 8 bases and the V segment lost 11 bases, leaving 19 bases of the junction unmatched. CDR3 length: 15 residues. CDR3 region: CAGGGTGTGRWGYTF. The CDR3 DNA is TGTGCCGGGGGTGGAACCGGGACAGGACGATGGGGCTACACCTTC. The full variable domain, its missing parts supplied by reference TRBV19 and TRBJ1-2, is DGGITQSPKYLFRKEGQNVTLSCEQNLNHDAMYWYRQDPGQGLRLIYYSQIVNDFQKGDIAEGYSVSREKKESFPLTVTSAQKNPTAFYLCAGGGTGTGRWGYTFGSGTRLTVV.

V gene TRBV2 combines with J gene TRBJ2-7, with unresolved D. The CDR3 length is 13 residues. Germline V gene lookup returns CDR1 SNHLY and CDR2 FYNNEI. Between the trimmed V and J ends, which lost 6 bases and 4 bases, there was a span of 13 bases. The CDR3 nucleotides are TGTGCCAGCAGGAGCGTTACCCGTTACGAGCAGTACTTC. Its protein is CASRSVTRYEQYF.